These T cell receptor beta chains were read from a single sample in a study of cytotoxic CD8 clonotypes in ibrutinib-treated CLL. Only in-frame clones appear in the TCRdb table, and some are missing; sequencing was by immunoSEQ multiplex PCR. The sample shows approximately 45,000 clones, approximately 65% of them seen only once. This sample comprised PBMCs, obtained after 24 months of ibrutinib treatment. The origin of the receptors is a human donor with chronic lymphocytic leukemia. CDR3s include the opening cysteine and the closing phenylalanine or tryptophan. D genes are given only for firm matches. Only some rows state a clone size, as once, few, many or a class for expanded clones.

TRBJ1-1 | NA | NA | TRBV2 | CASNEIGSRAFF | TGTGCCAGCAATGAAATAGGTTCTCGTGCTTTCTTT
TRBJ2-7 | TRBD1 | NA | TRBV18 | CASGTVTYEQYF | TGTGCCAGTGGGACAGTCACCTACGAGCAGTACTTC
TRBJ2-6 | NA | once | TRBV6-6 | CASRVLTGANVLTF | TGTGCCAGCAGAGTCCTAACTGGGGCCAACGTCCTGACTTTC
TRBJ2-1 | NA | NA | TRBV30 | CAWNNPGTAYNEQFF | TGTGCCTGGAATAACCCCGGGACGGCTTACAATGAGCAGTTCTTC
TRBJ1-1 | NA | NA | TRBV14 | CASSQEYTEAFF | TGTGCCAGCAGCCAAGAGTACACTGAAGCTTTCTTT
TRBJ2-3 | TRBD2 | NA | TRBV5-8 | CASSIGSLAGNTDTQYF | TGTGCCAGCAGCATAGGCTCATTAGCGGGGAACACAGATACGCAGTATTTT
TRBJ2-5 | NA | NA | TRBV7-6 | CASSLAKSRQETQYF | TGTGCCAGCAGCTTAGCGAAGAGTAGACAAGAGACCCAGTACTTC
TRBJ1-2 | TRBD1 | NA | TRBV28 | CASSLDRVYGYTF | TGTGCCAGCAGTTTGGACAGGGTCTATGGCTACACCTTC
TRBJ2-7 | NA | few | TRBV5-1 | CASSYDGDYEQYF | TGCGCCAGCAGTTACGACGGCGACTACGAGCAGTACTTC
TRBJ2-2 | TRBD1 | few | TRBV6-1 | CASRIGQGWTGELFF | TGTGCCAGCAGGATAGGACAGGGATGGACCGGGGAGCTGTTTTTT
TRBJ2-1 | NA | NA | TRBV4-1 | CASTYRSESNEQFF | TGCGCCAGCACCTATAGATCGGAGTCAAATGAGCAGTTCTTC
TRBJ1-4 | NA | NA | TRBV6-6 | CASRPRGGKAFEKLFF | TGTGCCAGCAGACCCCGGGGGGGCAAGGCATTCGAAAAACTGTTTTTT
TRBJ1-2 | NA | NA | TRBV5-4 | CASSLDPWGALDGYTF | TGTGCCAGCAGCTTGGATCCTTGGGGGGCGCTGGATGGCTACACCTTC
TRBJ2-4 | TRBD1 | NA | TRBV5-6 | CASSNGQGTAKNIQYF | TGTGCCAGCAGCAACGGACAGGGAACGGCCAAAAACATTCAGTACTTC
TRBJ2-3 | NA | NA | TRBV10-1 | CASSGGGPGNTQYF | TGCGCCAGCAGTGGTGGGGGGCCGGGGAATACGCAGTATTTT
TRBJ2-7 | TRBD1 | NA | TRBV5-1 | CASSSGQDGDEQYF | TGCGCCAGCAGCTCGGGACAGGACGGGGACGAGCAGTACTTC
TRBJ2-7 | TRBD1 | NA | TRBV30 | CAWSVRIGTGAREQYF | TGTGCCTGGAGTGTACGAATAGGGACAGGGGCTAGGGAGCAGTACTTC
TRBJ2-2 | TRBD2 | once | TRBV5-8 | CASSSGGPVWGTGELFF | TGTGCCAGCAGCAGCGGGGGGCCCGTTTGGGGCACCGGGGAGCTGTTTTTT
TRBJ2-5 | NA | NA | TRBV12-5 | CASGLVPEDGQETQYF | TGTGCTAGTGGTTTGGTACCCGAGGACGGTCAAGAGACCCAGTACTTC
TRBJ2-2 | TRBD2 | NA | TRBV9 | CASTPRGQRGINTGELFF | TGTGCCAGCACCCCTCGGGGGCAGCGGGGGATTAACACCGGGGAGCTGTTTTTT
TRBJ1-5 | NA | NA | TRBV12-5 | CASGQTELSNQPQHF | TGTGCTAGTGGCCAGACTGAGCTTAGCAATCAGCCCCAGCATTTT
TRBJ2-2 | NA | NA | TRBV5-1 | CASSLAGPGTGELFF | TGCGCCAGCAGCTTGGCTGGACCCGGCACCGGGGAGCTGTTTTTT
TRBJ2-2 | NA | NA | TRBV9 | CASSRSQAGELFF | TGTGCCAGCAGCAGAAGCCAGGCCGGGGAGCTGTTTTTT
TRBJ2-1 | NA | once | TRBV11-1 | CASSSSGGSGRGGYNEQFF | TGTGCCAGCAGCTCCTCAGGGGGGAGCGGGAGAGGCGGCTACAATGAGCAGTTCTTC